Below are 15 T cell receptor beta chains sequenced from a single sample in a study of shared clonotypes between healthy human individuals. Profiling relied on immunoSEQ multiplex PCR, and the TCRdb table lists in-frame clones only, not all of them. The sample records some 2,400,000 clones, approximately 94% being singletons. The sequenced sample was naive CD4+ T cells sorted from blood. The subset was: CD45RA+ positively selected. Every receptor here comes from a young man in good health.

V is TRBV27 and J is TRBJ1-2, with 10 bases lining up with TRBD1. This CDR3 region has 14 residues. The germline gives CDR1 MNHEY, CDR2 SMNVEV (reference sequence). After removal of 5 bases from V and 12 bases from J, the junction contained 12 bases not matched to a gene. The CDR3 DNA is TGTGCCAGCAGTCCATTAAAAAGGGACAGGGGACACACCTTC. It specifies CASSPLKRDRGHTF.

The chain employs TRBV15 and TRBJ2-7, with 10 bases lining up with TRBD1. Germline V CDR1 and CDR2: LNHNV, YYDKDF (reference sequence). The V and J ends lost 3 bases and 3 bases, in that order; junction bases with no gene match: 8. The CDR3 contains 16 residues. The CDR3 reads CATSRGPGQGIYEQYF. The CDR3 DNA sequence: TGTGCCACCAGCAGGGGACCGGGACAGGGGATCTACGAGCAGTACTTC.

The J gene is TRBJ2-2, the V gene TRBV6-6; maybe TRBD2 (5 bases). The CDR3 has 13 amino acids. CDR1 and CDR2 from the germline V gene are MNHNY and SVGAGI (reference sequence). The ends were cut back, 6 bases at V and 8 bases at J, with 13 bases in the middle. CDR3 bases: TGTGCCAGCAGCCCGAGGACTGCTGGGGAGCTGTTTTTT. Translating gives CASSPRTAGELFF.

The chain has TRBV7-8 and TRBJ1-2; D remains unclear. CDR1 SGHVS and CDR2 FQNEAQ come from the germline V gene. Between the trimmed V and J ends, which lost 0 bases and 3 bases, there was a span of 14 bases. The CDR3 runs to 16 residues. The CDR3: CASSLARVLEDYGYTF. The CDR3 bases are TGTGCCAGCAGCTTAGCGCGGGTCCTGGAAGACTATGGCTACACCTTC.

The chain links TRBV5-1 to TRBJ2-3; the match to TRBD1 covers 9 bases. CDR3 length: 13 amino acids. CDR1 is SGHRS, CDR2 YFSETQ, per germline. V trimming: 7 bases; J trimming: 2 bases; junction bases outside the gene matches: 2. The CDR3 loop reads CASGTGITDTQYF. CDR3 nucleotides: TGCGCCAGCGGGACAGGGATCACAGATACGCAGTATTTT.

This sequence joins TRBV7-8 and TRBJ1-2; a possible D gene is TRBD1 (6 bases). Germline V gene data show CDR1 as SGHVS and CDR2 as FQNEAQ. V lost 4 bases and J 5 bases, leaving 17 bases between the germline ends. The CDR3 is 15 amino acids. CDR3 protein: CASSSIRMDRYGYTF. The CDR3 bases are TGTGCCAGCAGCTCTATCAGGATGGACAGATATGGCTACACCTTC.

The rearrangement joins TRBV6-5 to TRBJ1-5; D is uncertain. CDR1 and CDR2 (germline): MNHEY, SVGAGI. The CDR3 extends over 13 amino acids. V lost 5 bases, J lost 5 bases, and 10 bases lay in between. CDR3 coding DNA: TGTGCCAGCAGTAATAACATCGATCAGCCCCAGCATTTT. It encodes CASSNNIDQPQHF.

V gene TRBV2 combines with J gene TRBJ1-2, with a weak D call TRBD1 (5 bases). Germline loops: CDR1 SNHLY, CDR2 FYNNEI. This CDR3 has 13 residues. Trimming took off 5 bases at V and 2 bases at J, with 9 bases between the two ends. This CDR3 reads CASSIEGNYGYTF. The CDR3 nucleotides read TGTGCCAGCAGTATAGAGGGGAACTATGGCTACACCTTC.

The V and J genes are TRBV4-1 and TRBJ2-7; TRBD2 matches at 13 bases. Trimming cost V 4 bases and J 5 bases; bases outside gene matches: 8. The CDR3 spans 16 residues. Germline CDR1 reads MGHRA; CDR2 reads YSYEKL. The CDR3 nucleotides are TGCGCCAGCAGCCCTTTACTAGCGGGAGGGCCCCACGAGCAGTACTTC. This codes for CASSPLLAGGPHEQYF.

J is TRBJ1-5 and V is TRBV7-6; D ambiguous. The CDR3 has 15 amino acids. Trimming stripped 8 bases from V and 1 base from J, with 15 bases between. Germline CDR1 and CDR2: SGHVS and FNYEAQ. CDR3 sequence reads: CASGQGSRSNQPQHF. CDR3 sequence (DNA): TGTGCCAGCGGTCAAGGGTCAAGAAGCAATCAGCCCCAGCATTTT. Using reference TRBV7-6 and TRBJ1-5 for the parts outside the CDR3, the full variable domain is GAGVSQSPRYKVTKRGQDVALRCDPISGHVSLYWYRQALGQGPEFLTYFNYEAQQDKSGLPNDRFSAERPEGSISTLTIQRTEQRDSAMYRCASGQGSRSNQPQHFGDGTRLSIL.

Details on this clone: This same CDR3 is encoded by further DNA sequences in the sample. The rearrangement joins TRBV5-1 to TRBJ2-5; D remains ambiguous. The V end lost 3 bases, the J end lost 5 bases, and 5 bases lay between the germline ends. CDR1 and CDR2 from the germline V gene are SGHRS and YFSETQ. The CDR3 is 11 amino acids. The CDR3 region is CASSSLETQYF. The CDR3 DNA follows: TGCGCCAGCAGCTCGTTGGAGACCCAGTACTTC.

This chain connects TRBV5-6 to TRBJ1-1, with 7 bases fitting TRBD1. V lost 2 bases and J lost 4; bases outside the gene matches: 8. Germline V gene lookup returns CDR1 SGHDT and CDR2 YYEEEE. The CDR3 sequence is 15 residues long. Here the CDR3 DNA reads TGTGCCAGCAGCTTAAAGGGGGCTGGGCGCACTGAAGCTTTCTTT. Amino acids: CASSLKGAGRTEAFF.

This chain connects TRBV10-3 to TRBJ1-1; tentative D call: TRBD1 (5 bases). The V gene lost 3 bases and the J gene lost 11 bases, with 25 bases spanning the gap. The CDR3 runs to 16 residues. Looked up from germline, CDR1 is ENHRY and CDR2 is SYGVKD. This CDR3 reads CAISDSPGIRTGSAFF. The CDR3 DNA is TGTGCCATCAGTGACTCGCCAGGGATACGCACTGGGAGTGCTTTCTTT.

The V call is TRBV18, the J call TRBJ2-3, with a weak D call TRBD2 (5 bases). Germline V lookup: CDR1 KGHSH, CDR2 LQKENI. This CDR3 is built from 13 residues. V was clipped by 0 bases and J by 4 bases, with 5 bases between them. As DNA, the CDR3 is TGTGCCAGCTCACCACCGAGGGCAGATACGCAGTATTTT. It yields the protein CASSPPRADTQYF.

This clone was picked up one time. This sequence joins TRBV25-1 and TRBJ1-1, with TRBD1 matching over 12 bases. V was pared by 9 bases and J by 1 base, with 9 bases of the junction left unmatched. There are 16 residues in the CDR3. Per the germline V gene, CDR1 is MGHDK and CDR2 is SYGVNS. CDR3: CARGGTGGGRNTEAFF. The DNA of the CDR3 is TGTGCCAGAGGGGGGACAGGGGGCGGGAGGAACACTGAAGCTTTCTTT.